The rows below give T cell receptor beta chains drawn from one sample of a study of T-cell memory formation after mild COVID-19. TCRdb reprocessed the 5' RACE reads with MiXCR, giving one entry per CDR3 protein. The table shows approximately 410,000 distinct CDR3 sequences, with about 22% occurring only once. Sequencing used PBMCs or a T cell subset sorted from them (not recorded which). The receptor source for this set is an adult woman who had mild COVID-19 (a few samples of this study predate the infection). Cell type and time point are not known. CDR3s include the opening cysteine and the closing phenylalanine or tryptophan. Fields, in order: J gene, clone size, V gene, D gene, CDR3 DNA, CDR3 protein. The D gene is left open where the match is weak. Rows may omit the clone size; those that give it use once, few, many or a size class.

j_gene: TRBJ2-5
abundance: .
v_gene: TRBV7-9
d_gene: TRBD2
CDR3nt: TGTGCCAGCAGCTTAGTGGCGGTCAGCGGGGGCCGTCAAGAGACCCAGTACTTC
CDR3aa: CASSLVAVSGGRQETQYF

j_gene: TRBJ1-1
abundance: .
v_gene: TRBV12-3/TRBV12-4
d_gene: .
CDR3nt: TGTGCCAGCCTTCGGGGGATGGCTGAAGCTTTCTTT
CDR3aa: CASLRGMAEAFF

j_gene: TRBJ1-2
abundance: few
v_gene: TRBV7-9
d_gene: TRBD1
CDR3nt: TGTGCCAGCACCCACAGCCCGACAGGGCGGTGGTATGGCTACACCTTC
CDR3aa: CASTHSPTGRWYGYTF

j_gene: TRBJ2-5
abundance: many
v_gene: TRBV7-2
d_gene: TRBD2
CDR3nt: TGTGCCAGCAGCTTAAGCCTAGCGGGGGGCCTGTACCAAGAGACCCAGTACTTC
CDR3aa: CASSLSLAGGLYQETQYF

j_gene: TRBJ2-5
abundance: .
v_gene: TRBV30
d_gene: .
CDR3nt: TGTGCCTGGAGTGTAGGAGGGGGTGTACAAGAGACCCAGTACTTC
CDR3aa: CAWSVGGGVQETQYF

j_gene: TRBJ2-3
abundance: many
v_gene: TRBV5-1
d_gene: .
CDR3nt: TGCGCCAGCAGCCCGGATCAAACGACAGATACGCAGTATTTT
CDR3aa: CASSPDQTTDTQYF

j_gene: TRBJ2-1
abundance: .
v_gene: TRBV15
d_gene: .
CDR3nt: TGTGCCACCAGCAGACTACCGGAGGACTACAATGAGCAGTTCTTC
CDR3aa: CATSRLPEDYNEQFF

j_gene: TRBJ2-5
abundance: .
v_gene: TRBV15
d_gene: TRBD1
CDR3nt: TGTGCCACCAGCAGAGATGGGGACAGGGAGTACTTC
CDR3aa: CATSRDGDREYF

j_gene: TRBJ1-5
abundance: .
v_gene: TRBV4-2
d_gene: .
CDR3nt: TGTGCCAGCAGCCAGTCCCCGGGACTTCAGGTTGGGTGGGTCGTTCAGCCCCAGCATTTT
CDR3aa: CASSQSPGLQVGWVVQPQHF

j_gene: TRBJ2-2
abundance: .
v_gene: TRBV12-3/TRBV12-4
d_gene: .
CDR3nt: TGTGCCAGCAGTTCGACCGATATAAACACCGGGGAGCTGTTTTTT
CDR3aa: CASSSTDINTGELFF

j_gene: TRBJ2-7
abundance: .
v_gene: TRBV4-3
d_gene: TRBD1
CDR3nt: TGCGCCAGCAGCCAATCGGCGGTGGCTGGGGACAGGGAGACCTACGAGCAGTACTTC
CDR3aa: CASSQSAVAGDRETYEQYF

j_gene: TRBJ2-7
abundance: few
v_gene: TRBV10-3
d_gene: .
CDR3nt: TGTGCCATCAGTGAGTCGTGGACCTCCTACGAGCAGTACTTC
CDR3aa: CAISESWTSYEQYF

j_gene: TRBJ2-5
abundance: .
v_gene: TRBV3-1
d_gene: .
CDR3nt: TGTGCCAGCAGCCAAGGTTTGGAGCGGATGTACCAAGAGACCCAGTACTTC
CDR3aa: CASSQGLERMYQETQYF

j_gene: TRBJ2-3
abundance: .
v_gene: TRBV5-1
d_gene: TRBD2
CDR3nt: TGCGCCAGCAGCGCGGGGGGACTAGCCAACACAGATACGCAGTATTTT
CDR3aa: CASSAGGLANTDTQYF

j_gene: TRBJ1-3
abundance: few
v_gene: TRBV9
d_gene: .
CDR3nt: TGTGCCAGCAGCGTAGGAGGCCACTCTGGAAACACCATATATTTT
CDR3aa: CASSVGGHSGNTIYF

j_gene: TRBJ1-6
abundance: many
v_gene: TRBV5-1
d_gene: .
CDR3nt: TGCGCCAGCAGCCGTAGGACCGTCGATAATTCACCCCTCCACTTT
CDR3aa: CASSRRTVDNSPLHF

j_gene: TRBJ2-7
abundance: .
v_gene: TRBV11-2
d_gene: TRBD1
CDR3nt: TGTGCCAGCAGCCCCCTCGCCCGACAGGGGCAGTACGAGCAGTACTTC
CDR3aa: CASSPLARQGQYEQYF

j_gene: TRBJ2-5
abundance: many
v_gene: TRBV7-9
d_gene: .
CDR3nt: TGTGCCAGCAGCTTAGCGCTGATTAGGTCGGAGACCCAGTACTTC
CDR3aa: CASSLALIRSETQYF

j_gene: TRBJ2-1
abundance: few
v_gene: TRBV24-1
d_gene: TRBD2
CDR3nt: TGTGCCACCAGTGATTCCACGCGACTAGCCGAGCAGTTCTTC
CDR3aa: CATSDSTRLAEQFF

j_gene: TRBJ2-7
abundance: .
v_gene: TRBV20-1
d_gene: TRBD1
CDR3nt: TGCAGTGCTAGAGATCCCAGGACAGGATCCTACGAGCAGTACTTC
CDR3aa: CSARDPRTGSYEQYF

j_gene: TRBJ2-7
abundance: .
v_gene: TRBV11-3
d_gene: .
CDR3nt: TGTGCCAGCAGCCCTTTCAATTTCTACGAGCAGTACTTC
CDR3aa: CASSPFNFYEQYF

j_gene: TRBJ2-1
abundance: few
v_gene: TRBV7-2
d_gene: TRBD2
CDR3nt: TGTGCCAGCAGCGGAATTAGCGGGTACTACAATGAGCAGTTCTTC
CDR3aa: CASSGISGYYNEQFF

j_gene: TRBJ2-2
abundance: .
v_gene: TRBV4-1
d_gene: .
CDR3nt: TGCGCCAGCAGCCCTCACTCGGGGGGCGCAGACACCGGGGAGCTGTTTTTT
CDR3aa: CASSPHSGGADTGELFF

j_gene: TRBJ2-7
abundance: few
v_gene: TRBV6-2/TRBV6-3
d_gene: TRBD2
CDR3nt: TGTGCCAGCACCGTTAGCGGGAAACCCTACGAGCAGTACTTC
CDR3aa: CASTVSGKPYEQYF

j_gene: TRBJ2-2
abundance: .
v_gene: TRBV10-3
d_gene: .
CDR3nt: TGTTCCATCAGAAAGAACACCGGGGAGCTGTTTTTT
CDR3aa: CSIRKNTGELFF

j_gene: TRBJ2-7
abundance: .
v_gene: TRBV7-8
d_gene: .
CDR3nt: TGTGCCAGCACCTTAGGGTTCCGGTACGAGGGCGAGCAGTACTTC
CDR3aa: CASTLGFRYEGEQYF

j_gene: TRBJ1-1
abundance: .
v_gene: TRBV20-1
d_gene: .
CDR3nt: TGCAGTGCTACTCTCCCGGGGCGGTACACTGAAGCTTTCTTT
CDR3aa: CSATLPGRYTEAFF

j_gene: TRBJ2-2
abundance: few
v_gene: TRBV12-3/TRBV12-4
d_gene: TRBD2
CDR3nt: TGTGCCAGCAGCTACGCCCAGGTTCAGCGGGAAGGGGAGCTGTTTTTT
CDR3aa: CASSYAQVQREGELFF

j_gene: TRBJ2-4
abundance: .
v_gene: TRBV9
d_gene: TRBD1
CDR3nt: TGTGCCAGCAGCGCGGACAGGAGATACAAAAACATTCAGTACTTC
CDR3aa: CASSADRRYKNIQYF

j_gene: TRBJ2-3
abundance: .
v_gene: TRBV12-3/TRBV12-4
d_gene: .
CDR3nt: TGTGCCAGCAGATTACGGGGAGAAGATACGCAGTATTTT
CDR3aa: CASRLRGEDTQYF

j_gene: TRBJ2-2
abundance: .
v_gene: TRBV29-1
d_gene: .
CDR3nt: TGCAGCGTTGAAGGACACAACACCGGGGAGCTGTTTTTT
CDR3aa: CSVEGHNTGELFF

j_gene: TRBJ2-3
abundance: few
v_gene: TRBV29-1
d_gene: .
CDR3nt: TGCAGCGTTGAAGCGGTTCAAGATACGCAGTATTTT
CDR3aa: CSVEAVQDTQYF

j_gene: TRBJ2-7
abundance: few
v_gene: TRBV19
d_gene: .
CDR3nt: TGTGCCAGTAGTTCGGGGTCTCGGGACGAGCAGTACTTC
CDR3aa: CASSSGSRDEQYF

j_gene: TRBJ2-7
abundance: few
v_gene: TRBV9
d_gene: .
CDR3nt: TGTGCCAGCAGCCGCGGGGCCAACGCCTACGAGCAGTACTTC
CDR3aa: CASSRGANAYEQYF

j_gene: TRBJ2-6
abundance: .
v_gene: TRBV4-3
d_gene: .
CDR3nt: TGCGCCAGCAGCCCTGACCCGGGGTTCTCTGGGGCCAACGTCCTGACTTTC
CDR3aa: CASSPDPGFSGANVLTF

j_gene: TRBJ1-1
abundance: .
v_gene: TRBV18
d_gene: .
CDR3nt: TGTGCCAGCTCACCCGCACCTCCAGGTTTGAACACTGAAGCTTTCTTT
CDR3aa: CASSPAPPGLNTEAFF

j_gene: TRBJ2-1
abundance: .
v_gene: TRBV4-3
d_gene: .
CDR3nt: TGCGCCAGCAGCCAAGCGGGCGACGGGAGGCAGTTCTTC
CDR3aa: CASSQAGDGRQFF

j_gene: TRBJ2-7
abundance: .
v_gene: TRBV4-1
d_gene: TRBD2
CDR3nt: TGCGCCAGCAGCTTTCTAGCGGGGGGCTCCTACGAGCAGTACTTC
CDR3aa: CASSFLAGGSYEQYF

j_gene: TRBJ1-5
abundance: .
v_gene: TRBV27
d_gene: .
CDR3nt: TGTGCCAGCAGTCGAAACCTACCTCGAGGGGATGGTCAGCCCCAGCATTTT
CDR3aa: CASSRNLPRGDGQPQHF

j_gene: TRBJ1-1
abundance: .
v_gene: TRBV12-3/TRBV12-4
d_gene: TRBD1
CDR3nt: TGTGCCAGCAGTTTAGCGGGACAGGGGCTAGTTTTCTTT
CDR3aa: CASSLAGQGLVFF

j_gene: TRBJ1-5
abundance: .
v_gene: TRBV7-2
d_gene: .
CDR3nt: TGTGCCAGCAGCTCCCACAGGGACGGGCAGCCCCAGCATTTT
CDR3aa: CASSSHRDGQPQHF

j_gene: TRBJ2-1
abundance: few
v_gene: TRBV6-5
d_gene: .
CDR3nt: TGTGCCAGCAGTTATCTGATTTCCAATGAGCAGTTCTTC
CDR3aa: CASSYLISNEQFF

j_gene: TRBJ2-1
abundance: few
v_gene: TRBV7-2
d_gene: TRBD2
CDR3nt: TGTGCCAGCAGCTTAGAGCGGGGGGGCTCTAATGAGCAGTTCTTC
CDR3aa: CASSLERGGSNEQFF

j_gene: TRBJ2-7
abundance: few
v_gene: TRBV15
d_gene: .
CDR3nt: TGTGCCACCAGCAGAGCTTCCGCCGAGCAGTACTTC
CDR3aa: CATSRASAEQYF

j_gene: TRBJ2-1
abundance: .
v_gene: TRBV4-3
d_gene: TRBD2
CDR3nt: TGCGCCAGCAGCCAGGGACTAGCTAATGAGCAGTTCTTC
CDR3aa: CASSQGLANEQFF

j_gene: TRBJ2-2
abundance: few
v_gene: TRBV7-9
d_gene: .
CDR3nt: TGTGCCAGCAGCGCCATGGCTGCCACCGGGGAGCTGTTTTTT
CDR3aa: CASSAMAATGELFF

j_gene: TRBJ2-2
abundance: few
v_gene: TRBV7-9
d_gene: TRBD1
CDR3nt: TGTGCCAGCAGCTCCCTAGCCTCTACAGGGGGAACGGGGGAGCTGTTTTTT
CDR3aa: CASSSLASTGGTGELFF

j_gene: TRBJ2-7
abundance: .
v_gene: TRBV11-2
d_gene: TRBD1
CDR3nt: TGTGCCACCCAAGACGCCCCTTGGACAGGGCGCGGCTACGAGCAGTACTTC
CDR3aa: CATQDAPWTGRGYEQYF

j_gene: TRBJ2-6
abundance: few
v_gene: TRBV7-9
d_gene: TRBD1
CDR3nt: TGTGCCAGCAGCTTGCACCTCCGGGACAGGGGTGGGACTGGGGCCAACGTCCTGACTTTC
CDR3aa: CASSLHLRDRGGTGANVLTF

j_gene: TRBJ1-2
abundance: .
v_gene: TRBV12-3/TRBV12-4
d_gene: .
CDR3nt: TGTGCCAGCAGTCCGGACATGAGTAACTATGGCTACACCTTC
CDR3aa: CASSPDMSNYGYTF

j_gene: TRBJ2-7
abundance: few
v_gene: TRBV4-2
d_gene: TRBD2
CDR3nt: TGTGCCAGCAGCCAAGCTAGCGGGGGGGCCCACGAGCAGTACTTC
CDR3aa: CASSQASGGAHEQYF